This T cell receptor (beta chain) derives from a study of blood T cell repertoires in COVID-19. Study information: From the United States, Italy and Spain came samples of acute and convalescent COVID-19. PBMCs, B-cell-depleted T cells, or T cells provided the cDNA or gDNA that made up the material.

The authors' processing: Amplification with reference gene primers provided the estimates of nucleated cell counts. Only in-frame clones appear in the TCRdb table, and some are missing; sequencing was by immunoSEQ multiplex PCR. V, J and clone size are taken as reported in that table, and D and trimming were inferred from the DNA itself. The table records about 500,000 clones, 70% to 90% of them present only once. V lost 5 bases and J lost 1, with 11 bases in between. This CDR3 is 14 amino acids long. Germline CDR1 reads MNHNY; CDR2 reads SVGAGI (reference sequence). V is TRBV6-6 and J is TRBJ1-2; D gene ambiguous. The receptor was derived from a woman between 45 and 60 years old with COVID-19, enrolled during active disease. The sample comprised peripheral blood. CDR3 protein: CASSRGRDNYGYTF. The CDR3 DNA follows: TGTGCCAGCAGTCGTGGCCGGGATAACTATGGCTACACCTTC.